This TCR beta chain was captured by sequencing in a study of T cell responses to AZD1222 COVID-19 vaccine. Study-level findings and limits: All repertoire sampling was performed exclusively after the peak T cell response. Among AZD1222 vaccinees, only five or six were seropositive at baseline. Most donors were white British, females outnumbered males, and clonal diversity was possibly underestimated.

Using immunoSEQ multiplex PCR, the repertoire was profiled, and TCRdb retains in-frame clones only, with some absent. The sample includes about 97,000 clones, about 90% of them seen just once. This CDR3 contains 17 residues. A remark on this clone: Its antigen is currently unknown.

The TCR was taken from an adult in good health. The chain is built from TRBV12-2 and TRBJ1-1; the table's TRBD1 call for D was not verified on the DNA. TRBV12-2 is a pseudogene segment. Sequencing was performed on peripheral blood, taken on day 0 of AZD1222 vaccination. CDR3 nucleotides: TGTGCAAGTCGCCCTGCCCCGGACAGGGCGAAGAACACTGAAGCTTTCTTT. It specifies CASRPAPDRAKNTEAFF.